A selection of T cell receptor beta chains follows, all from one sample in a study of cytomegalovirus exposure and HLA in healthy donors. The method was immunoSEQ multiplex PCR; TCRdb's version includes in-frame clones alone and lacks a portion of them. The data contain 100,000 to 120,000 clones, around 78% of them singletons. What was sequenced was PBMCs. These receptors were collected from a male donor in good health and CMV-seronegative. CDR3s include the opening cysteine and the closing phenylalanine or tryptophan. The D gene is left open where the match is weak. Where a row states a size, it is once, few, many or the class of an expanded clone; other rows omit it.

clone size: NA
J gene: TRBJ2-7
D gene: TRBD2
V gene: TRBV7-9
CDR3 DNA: TGTTCTAGCAGCAAGCAACTAGCGGCCTACGAGCAGTACTTC
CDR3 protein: CSSSKQLAAYEQYF

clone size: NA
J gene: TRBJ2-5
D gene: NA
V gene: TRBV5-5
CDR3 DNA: TGTGCCAGCAGCAGGACCCCGGGGGAGACCCAGTACTTC
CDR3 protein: CASSRTPGETQYF

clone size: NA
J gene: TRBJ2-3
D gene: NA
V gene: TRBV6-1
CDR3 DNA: TGTGCCAGCAGTGAAGAGGCAGGGATAGGCACAGATACGCAGTATTTT
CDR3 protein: CASSEEAGIGTDTQYF

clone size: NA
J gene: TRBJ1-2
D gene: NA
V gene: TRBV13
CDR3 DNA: TGTGCCAGCACCCCTGCAGGGTACTATGGCTACACCTTC
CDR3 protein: CASTPAGYYGYTF

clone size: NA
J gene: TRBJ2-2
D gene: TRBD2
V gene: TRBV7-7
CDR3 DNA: TGTGCCAGCAACCTTAGCGGGAGCTACAACACCGGGGAGCTGTTTTTT
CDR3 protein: CASNLSGSYNTGELFF

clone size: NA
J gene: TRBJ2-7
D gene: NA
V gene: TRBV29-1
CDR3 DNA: TGCAGCGTTGCCGGGGCCTACGAGCAGTACTTC
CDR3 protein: CSVAGAYEQYF

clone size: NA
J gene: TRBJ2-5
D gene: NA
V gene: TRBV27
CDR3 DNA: TGTGCCAGCAGTTTTCGAAGGGGGGAGACCCAGTACTTC
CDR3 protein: CASSFRRGETQYF

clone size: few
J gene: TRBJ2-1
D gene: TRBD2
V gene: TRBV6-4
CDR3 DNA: TGTGCCAGCAGTCTCAATAGCGGGAGTATCGATGAGCAGTTCTTC
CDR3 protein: CASSLNSGSIDEQFF

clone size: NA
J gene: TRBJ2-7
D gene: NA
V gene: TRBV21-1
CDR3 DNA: TGTGCCAGCAGCAAAGGGGACAGGGCCCACGAGCAGTACTTC
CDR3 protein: CASSKGDRAHEQYF

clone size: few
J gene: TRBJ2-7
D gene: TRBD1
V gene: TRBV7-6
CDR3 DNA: TGTGCCAGCAGCCAGGGACAGGGCAGCTCCTACGAGCAGTACTTC
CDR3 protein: CASSQGQGSSYEQYF

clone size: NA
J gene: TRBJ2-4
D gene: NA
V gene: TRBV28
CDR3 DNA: TGTGCCAGCAGTTTAGCTGGGGAGCGTTACATTCAGTACTTC
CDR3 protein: CASSLAGERYIQYF

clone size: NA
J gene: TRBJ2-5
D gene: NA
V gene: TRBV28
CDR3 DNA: TGTGCCAGCATGGATAGCGGAAGGGGAGAGACCCAGTACTTC
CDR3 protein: CASMDSGRGETQYF

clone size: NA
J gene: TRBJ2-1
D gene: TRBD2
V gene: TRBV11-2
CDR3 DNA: TGTGCCAGCAGCTGGAGCCCTAGCGGGAGTGGTGAGCAGTTCTTC
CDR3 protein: CASSWSPSGSGEQFF

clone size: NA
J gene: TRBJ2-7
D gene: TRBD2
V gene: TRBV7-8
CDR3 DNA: TGTGCCAGCAGCTGGGGGACTAGCGGGAGTCCGCTTGACTATGAGCAGTACTTC
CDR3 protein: CASSWGTSGSPLDYEQYF

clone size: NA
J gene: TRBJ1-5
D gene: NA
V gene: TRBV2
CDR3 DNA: TGTGCCAGCAGTGCGGCAGGCTTGGATCAGCCCCAGCATTTT
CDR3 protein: CASSAAGLDQPQHF

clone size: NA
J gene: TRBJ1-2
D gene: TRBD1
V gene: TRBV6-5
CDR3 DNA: TGTGCCAGCAGGCCCGGGACAGCCGCCCTCCCGGGCTACACCTTC
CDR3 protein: CASRPGTAALPGYTF

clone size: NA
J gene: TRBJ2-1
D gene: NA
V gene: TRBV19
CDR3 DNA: TGTGCCAGTAGTATCCGGGACATCCACAACAATGAGCAGTTCTTC
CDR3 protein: CASSIRDIHNNEQFF

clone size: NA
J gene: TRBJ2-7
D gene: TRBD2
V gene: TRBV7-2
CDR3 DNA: TGTGCCAGCAGCTTAGCGCTAACTAGCGGGAGCTACGAGCAGTACTTC
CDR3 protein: CASSLALTSGSYEQYF

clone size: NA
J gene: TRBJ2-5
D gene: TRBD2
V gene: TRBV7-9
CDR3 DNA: TGTTCCAGCAGCCCGGGGACTACGGGGGAGACCCAGTACTTC
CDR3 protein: CSSSPGTTGETQYF

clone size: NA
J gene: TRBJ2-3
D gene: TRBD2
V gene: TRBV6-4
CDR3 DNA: TGTGCCAGCAGTGAGGCTAGCGGCCAGGGAGATACGCAGTATTTT
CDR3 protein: CASSEASGQGDTQYF

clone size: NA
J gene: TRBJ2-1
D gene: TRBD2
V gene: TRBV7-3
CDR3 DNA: TGTGCCAGCAGCTCCGCCGGGACTAGCGGAAATGAGCAGTTCTTC
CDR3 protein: CASSSAGTSGNEQFF

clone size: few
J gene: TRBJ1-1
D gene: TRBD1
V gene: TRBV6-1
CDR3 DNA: TGTGCCAGCAGTATTCAACAGGGGGGCACTGAAGCTTTCTTT
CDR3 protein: CASSIQQGGTEAFF

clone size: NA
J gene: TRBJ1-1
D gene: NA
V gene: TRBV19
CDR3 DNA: TGTGCCAGTAGTATGGGAGTGGCCACTGAAGCTTTCTTT
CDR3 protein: CASSMGVATEAFF

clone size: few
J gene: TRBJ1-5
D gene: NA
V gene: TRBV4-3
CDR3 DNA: TGCGCCAGCAGCCTTGGACGGGACAATCAGCCCCAGCATTTT
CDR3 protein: CASSLGRDNQPQHF

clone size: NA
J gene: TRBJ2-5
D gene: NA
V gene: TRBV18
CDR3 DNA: TGTGCCAGCTCACCACGCAATCCGGGAAACGGAGAGACCCAGTACTTC
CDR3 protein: CASSPRNPGNGETQYF

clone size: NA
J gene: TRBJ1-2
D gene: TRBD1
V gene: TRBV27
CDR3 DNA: TGTGCCAGCAGTTCGACGCCATCGACAGGGGCGACCTATGGCTACACCTTC
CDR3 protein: CASSSTPSTGATYGYTF

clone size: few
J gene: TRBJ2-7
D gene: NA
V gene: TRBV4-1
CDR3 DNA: TGCGCCAGCAGCCAAGGGGTTCGGAGCTACGAGCAGTACTTC
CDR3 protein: CASSQGVRSYEQYF

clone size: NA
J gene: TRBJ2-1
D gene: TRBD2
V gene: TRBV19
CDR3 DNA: TGTGCCAGTAGTGCCATGTGGACTAGCTACAATGAGCAGTTCTTC
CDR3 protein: CASSAMWTSYNEQFF

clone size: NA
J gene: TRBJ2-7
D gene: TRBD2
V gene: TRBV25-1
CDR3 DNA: TGTGCCAGCGCAGCCATATCTTTAGCGGGAGCGTCATACGAGCAGTACTTC
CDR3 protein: CASAAISLAGASYEQYF

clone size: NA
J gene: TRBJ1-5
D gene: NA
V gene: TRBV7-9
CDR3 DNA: TGTGCCAGCAGCTTATCAGTTAGCAATCAGCCCCAGCATTTT
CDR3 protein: CASSLSVSNQPQHF

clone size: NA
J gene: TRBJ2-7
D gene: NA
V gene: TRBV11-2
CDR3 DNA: TGTGCCAGCAGGACTCTGGGGGGCTACGAGCAGTACTTC
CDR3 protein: CASRTLGGYEQYF

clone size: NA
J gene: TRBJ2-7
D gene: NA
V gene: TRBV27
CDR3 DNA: TGTGCCAGCAGGGTGAACAGGGATTCCTACGAGCAGTACTTC
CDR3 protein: CASRVNRDSYEQYF

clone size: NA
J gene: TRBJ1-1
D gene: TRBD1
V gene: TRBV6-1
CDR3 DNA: TGTGCCAGCAGTGAAGTAGCGGGACAGGGGACGTGGACTTTCTTT
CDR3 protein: CASSEVAGQGTWTFF